These 20 T cell receptor beta chains were sequenced from one sample in a study of CD8+ T cells in alopecia areata. TCR sequencing used cDNA made by reverse transcription of extracted RNA. Clones were read by immunoSEQ multiplex PCR, and TCRdb kept only the in-frame ones, dropping some. The sample consists of about 130,000 clones, 45% to 50% of them appearing once. Sample: CD8+ T cells sorted from blood, taken at week 0. The receptor source for this set is a human donor with alopecia areata.

The chain couples TRBV5-1 to TRBJ2-1; no clear D gene. Germline V CDR1 and CDR2: SGHRS, YFSETQ. Trimming left V 4 bases short and J 8 bases short, with 7 bases between. The CDR3 has 11 amino acids. The CDR3 nucleotides read TGCGCCAGCAGCCTCATCGATGAGCAGTTCTTC. Translation: CASSLIDEQFF.

This chain joins TRBV10-2 and TRBJ1-2; D perhaps matches TRBD1 (6 bases). Deletions cut 6 bases from V and 5 bases from J, with 13 bases between. Per the germline V gene, CDR1 is WSHSY and CDR2 is SAAADI. There are 13 residues in the CDR3. CDR3 amino acids: CASSPDRPYGYTF. The CDR3 region has the DNA TGCGCCAGCAGCCCAGACAGGCCTTATGGCTACACCTTC.

This rearrangement joins TRBV15 to TRBJ2-7, with D unclear. Deletions cut 5 bases from V and 0 bases from J, with 11 bases between. CDR1 is LNHNV and CDR2 is YYDKDF in the germline V gene (reference sequence). The CDR3 is made up of 14 amino acids. CDR3 sequence reads: CATSAPDVSYEQYF. The DNA of the CDR3 is TGTGCCACCAGCGCCCCGGACGTCTCCTACGAGCAGTACTTC.

This clone was counted a few times. The J gene is TRBJ2-7, the V gene TRBV27; D remains unclear. The CDR3 covers 13 residues. Trimming cost V 3 bases and J 3 bases, with 9 bases left between them. Germline values: CDR1 MNHEY, CDR2 SMNVEV (reference sequence). CDR3 DNA sequence: TGTGCCAGCAGTTTTGTTGGGAACTACGAGCAGTACTTC. It is translated as CASSFVGNYEQYF.

A remark on this clone: The junction departs from the called germline gene at one end, perhaps through a read error. The J gene is TRBJ2-1, the V gene TRBV2; TRBD2 matches 9 bases. The germline V gene encodes CDR1 SNHLY and CDR2 FYNNEI. The length of the CDR3 is 14 residues. Written as DNA, the CDR3 is TGTGCCAGTCTAGCGGGGTTAGGCTACAACGAGCAGTTCTTC. Amino acid sequence: CASLAGLGYNEQFF. The full variable domain, rest sourced from reference TRBV2 and TRBJ2-1, is EPEVTQTPSHQVTQMGQEVILRCVPISNHLYFYWYRQILGQKVEFLVSFYNNEISEKSEIFDDQFSVERPDGSNFTLKIRSTKLEDSAMYFCASLAGLGYNEQFFGPGTRLTVL.

V and J are TRBV5-6 and TRBJ2-5; D is unclear. From germline, CDR1 is SGHDT and CDR2 YYEEEE. The length of the CDR3 is 14 residues. V gave up 0 bases and J gave up 3 bases, with 9 bases separating them. The CDR3, as DNA: TGTGCCAGCAGCTTGGTCGGTGGGGAAGAGACCCAGTACTTC. Translating it yields CASSLVGGEETQYF.

This clone was detected a few times. V and J are TRBV19 and TRBJ2-1, with D perhaps TRBD2 (7 bases). Germline V gives CDR1 LNHDA, CDR2 SQIVND (reference sequence). This CDR3 spans 12 amino acids. With 5 bases removed from V and 11 bases from J, the gap between germline ends came to 13 bases. The CDR3: CASSAQGGKQFF. The CDR3 DNA follows: TGTGCCAGTAGTGCACAGGGAGGGAAGCAGTTCTTC.

The chain carries TRBV11-2 and TRBJ2-5; no definite D call. Germline loops: CDR1 SGHAT, CDR2 FQNNGV. V lost 0 bases, J lost 5 bases, and 10 bases lay in between. This CDR3 contains 14 residues. The CDR3 loop reads CASSLDSLGETQYF. DNA for the CDR3: TGTGCCAGCAGCTTAGATTCTCTAGGCGAGACCCAGTACTTC.

The chain joins TRBV9 to TRBJ2-3; TRBD2 matches at 9 bases. Germline assignment: CDR1 SGDLS and CDR2 YYNGEE. J was trimmed by 2 bases and V by 4 bases; bases with no gene match: 11. The CDR3 consists of 17 residues. The DNA for the CDR3 is TGTGCCAGCAGCCCCGAAATAGCGGGGGAGTTCACAGATACGCAGTATTTT. Translating it yields CASSPEIAGEFTDTQYF.

This chain connects TRBV13 to TRBJ2-1; 10 bases line up with TRBD2. V was pared by 5 bases and J by 7 bases, with 2 bases of the junction left unmatched. The germline V gene has CDR1 PRHDT and CDR2 FYEKMQ (reference sequence). This CDR3 comprises 13 residues. CDR3 bases: TGTGCCAGCAGCGCGGGACTAGCGAATGAGCAGTTCTTC. It is translated as CASSAGLANEQFF.

This clone was picked up a small number of times. Distinct nucleotide sequences in the sample also encode this CDR3. The chain is built from TRBV6-5 and TRBJ2-7, with TRBD2 matching over 13 bases. Unmatched junction bases numbered 0, after V lost 0 bases and J lost 4 bases. The germline CDR1 and CDR2 sequences are MNHEY and SVGAGI. CDR3 length: 15 amino acids. DNA of the CDR3: TGTGCCAGCAGTTACTCGACTAGCGGGGGGTACGAGCAGTACTTC. Amino acids: CASSYSTSGGYEQYF.

The chain's CDR3 is CASSLRTGTPYEQYF. The CDR3 DNA sequence: TGCGCCAGCAGCCTGAGGACAGGGACCCCTTACGAGCAGTACTTC. This chain uses TRBV5-1 with TRBJ2-7; 8 bases match TRBD1. From germline, CDR1 is SGHRS and CDR2 YFSETQ. The J segment lost 4 bases and the V segment lost 4 bases, leaving 10 bases of the junction unmatched. The CDR3 totals 15 residues.

This clone came up a few times. The J gene is TRBJ2-5, the V gene TRBV30; D is possibly TRBD1 or TRBD2 (5 bases each). V lost 5 bases to trimming and J lost 7 bases, with 14 bases between them. Germline V gene sequence: CDR1 GTSNPN, CDR2 SVGIG (reference sequence). The CDR3 covers 12 residues. The CDR3 nucleotides are TGTGCCTGGGGGGACGGCGGAGGGACCCAGTACTTC. Its translation is CAWGDGGGTQYF.

The gene calls are TRBV11-2 and TRBJ2-7; 11 bases agree with TRBD2. The CDR3 is 15 amino acids. Trimming cost V 2 bases and J 3 bases; bases outside gene matches: 3. Germline assignment: CDR1 SGHAT and CDR2 FQNNGV. The CDR3 is CASSLWTSGYYEQYF. For the CDR3, the DNA is TGTGCCAGCAGCTTATGGACTAGCGGGTACTACGAGCAGTACTTC.

The chain combines TRBV11-2 with TRBJ2-1, with 9 positions matching TRBD2. The CDR3 is 15 amino acids. J was trimmed by 4 bases and V by 7 bases; bases with no gene match: 8. Germline CDR1 and CDR2: SGHAT and FQNNGV. DNA for the CDR3: TGTGCCAGCACCTTGTTAGCGGGGGAGTACAATGAGCAGTTCTTC. It translates to CASTLLAGEYNEQFF.

The chain recombines TRBV27 with TRBJ1-2; D is perhaps TRBD1 (5 bases). The CDR3 contains 12 residues. The V end lost 6 bases, the J end lost 4 bases, and 9 bases lay between the germline ends. Germline V CDR1 and CDR2: MNHEY, SMNVEV (reference sequence). CDR3 sequence (DNA): TGTGCCAGCAGCGACAGAATCTATGGCTACACCTTC. Its translation: CASSDRIYGYTF.

In its sample, this clone was seen many times. The V gene is TRBV19, the J gene TRBJ2-6; TRBD2 might be the D (5 bases). The CDR3 consists of 14 residues. The V and J ends lost 4 bases and 3 bases respectively, with 7 bases between them. Germline loops: CDR1 LNHDA, CDR2 SQIVND (reference sequence). In DNA form, the CDR3 reads TGTGCCAGTAGTACAGACTATGGGGCCAACGTCCTGACTTTC. This gives the protein CASSTDYGANVLTF.

The V and J genes are TRBV6-1 and TRBJ2-7, with D tentatively TRBD1 (5 bases). Trimming cost V 8 bases and J 2 bases, with 16 bases left between them. The CDR3 contains 14 residues. Germline V gives CDR1 MNHNS, CDR2 SASEGT. The CDR3 sequence: CASEAIQAAYEQYF. For the CDR3, the DNA is TGTGCCAGCGAGGCGATACAGGCCGCCTACGAGCAGTACTTC.

The chain employs TRBV29-1 and TRBJ2-7, with D tentatively TRBD1 or TRBD2 (6 bases each). The V gene's germline CDR1 is SQVTM and CDR2 ANQGSEA. CDR3 length: 15 amino acids. The germline V and J ends were trimmed by 7 bases and 0 bases, with 19 bases remaining between them. The CDR3, as DNA: TGCAGCGGGGGGGTAGGGACATCGAGCTCCTACGAGCAGTACTTC. Protein: CSGGVGTSSSYEQYF.

The gene calls are TRBV30 and TRBJ2-2, with a weak D call TRBD1 (6 bases). V dropped 4 bases and J dropped 4 bases, with 7 bases sitting between them. CDR3 length: 12 residues. In germline, CDR1 is GTSNPN, CDR2 SVGIG (reference sequence). The CDR3 protein is CAWMGATGELFF. In nucleotides, the CDR3 is TGTGCCTGGATGGGGGCCACCGGGGAGCTGTTTTTT.